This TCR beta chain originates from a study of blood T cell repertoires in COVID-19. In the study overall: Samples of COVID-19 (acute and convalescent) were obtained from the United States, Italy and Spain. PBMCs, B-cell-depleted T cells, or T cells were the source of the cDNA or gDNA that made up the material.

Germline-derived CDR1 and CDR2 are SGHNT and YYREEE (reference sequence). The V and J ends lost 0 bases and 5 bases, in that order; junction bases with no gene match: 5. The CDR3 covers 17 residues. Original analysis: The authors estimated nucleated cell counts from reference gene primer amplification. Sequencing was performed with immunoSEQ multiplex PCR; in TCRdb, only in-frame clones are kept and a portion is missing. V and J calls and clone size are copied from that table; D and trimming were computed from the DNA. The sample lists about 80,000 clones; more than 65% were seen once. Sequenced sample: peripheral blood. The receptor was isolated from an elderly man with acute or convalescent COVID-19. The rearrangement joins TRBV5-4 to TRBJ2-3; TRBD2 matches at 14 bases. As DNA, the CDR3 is TGTGCCAGCAGCTTGGGACTAGCGGGGGGGCAGAAAGATACGCAGTATTTT. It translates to CASSLGLAGGQKDTQYF.